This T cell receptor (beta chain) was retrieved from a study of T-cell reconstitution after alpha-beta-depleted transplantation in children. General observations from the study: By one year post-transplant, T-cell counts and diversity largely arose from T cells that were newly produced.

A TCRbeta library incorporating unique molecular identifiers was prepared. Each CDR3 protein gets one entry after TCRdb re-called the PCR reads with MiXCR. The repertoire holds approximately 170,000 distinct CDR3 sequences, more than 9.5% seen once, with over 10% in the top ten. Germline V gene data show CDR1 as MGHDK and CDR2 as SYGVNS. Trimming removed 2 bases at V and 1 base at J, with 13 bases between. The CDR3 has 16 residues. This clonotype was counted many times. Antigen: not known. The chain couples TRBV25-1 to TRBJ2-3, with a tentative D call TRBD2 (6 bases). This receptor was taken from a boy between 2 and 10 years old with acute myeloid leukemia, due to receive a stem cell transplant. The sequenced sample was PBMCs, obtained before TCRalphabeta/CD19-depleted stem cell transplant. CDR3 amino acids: CASSEEEAGGTDTQYF. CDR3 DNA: TGTGCCAGCAGTGAAGAGGAAGCGGGTGGCACAGATACGCAGTATTTT.